Sequencing of this T cell receptor beta chain was carried out in a study of low-dose radiotherapy and immunotherapy resistance in tumors. The time point was: after trial treatment. Sample treatment: LDRT plus nivolumab, ipilimumab, low-dose cyclophosphamide and aspirin (RACIN trial). Alpha and beta chains were covered, as first-strand cDNA relied on TRAV- and TRBV-specific primers. It was with a constant-region primer and a V-primer adapter that TCRs were amplified over approximately 20 PCR cycles. Using its own MiXCR run on the reads, TCRdb lists one record per CDR3 protein. There are some 94,000 distinct CDR3 sequences in the sample; less than 25% occur only once, and 13% lies in the top ten. This CDR3 is built from 15 residues. Germline V gene sequence: CDR1 LNHDA, CDR2 SQIVND (reference sequence). Trimming pared 6 bases from V and 2 bases from J, leaving 15 bases between. This clonotype was seen many times.

V usage is TRBV19 and J usage is TRBJ2-3; D not certain. Sequenced material: PBMCs, taken after low-dose radiotherapy plus immunotherapy. The receptor was derived from a female donor with ovarian cancer. Written as DNA, the CDR3 is TGTGCCAGTAGGAAGGATAGTACGTACACAGATACGCAGTATTTT. Protein: CASRKDSTYTDTQYF.